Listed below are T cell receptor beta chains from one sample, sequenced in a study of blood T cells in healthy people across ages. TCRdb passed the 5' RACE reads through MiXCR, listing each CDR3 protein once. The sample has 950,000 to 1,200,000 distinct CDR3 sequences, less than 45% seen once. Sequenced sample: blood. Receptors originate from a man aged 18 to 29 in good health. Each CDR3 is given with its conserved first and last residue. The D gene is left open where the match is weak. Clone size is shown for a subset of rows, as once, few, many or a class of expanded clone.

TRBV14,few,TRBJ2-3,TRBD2,TGTGCCAGCAGCCCAGGGACTAGCGGGGGTGAGGATACGCAGTATTTT,CASSPGTSGGEDTQYF
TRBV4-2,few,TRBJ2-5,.,TGTGCCAGCAGCCAACTAAGGGAGGAGCAGTACTTC,CASSQLREEQYF
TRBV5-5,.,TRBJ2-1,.,TGTGCCAGCAGGTATAGTGCGACGAAGTCCTACAATGAGCAGTTCTTC,CASRYSATKSYNEQFF
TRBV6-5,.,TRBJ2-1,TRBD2,TGTGCCAGCACGGGACTAGCGGGACCCTACAATGAGCAGTTCTTC,CASTGLAGPYNEQFF
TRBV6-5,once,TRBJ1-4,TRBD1,TGTGCCATCAGTTTCGGACAGGGGAATAATGAAAAACTGTTTTTT,CAISFGQGNNEKLFF
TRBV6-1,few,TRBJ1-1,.,TGTGCCAGCAGTGAAGGGGCATACCTGATGGCTTTCTTT,CASSEGAYLMAFF
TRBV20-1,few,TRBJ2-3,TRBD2,TGCAGTGCCCGGGGGGCTAGCGGGGGAGGCACCTTCACAGATACGCAGTATTTT,CSARGASGGGTFTDTQYF
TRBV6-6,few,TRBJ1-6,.,TGTGCCAGCAGAAGAACAGGGCCCAAATATAATTCACCCCTCCACTTT,CASRRTGPKYNSPLHF
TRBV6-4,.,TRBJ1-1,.,TGTGCCAGCAGTGCAGGGACCTCAGGGACTGAAGCTTTCTTT,CASSAGTSGTEAFF
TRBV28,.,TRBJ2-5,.,TGTGCCAGCGGGGAATATGAGACCCAGTACTTC,CASGEYETQYF
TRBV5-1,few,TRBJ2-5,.,TGCGCCAGCAGCTTATTCGTCGGTACGGAGACCCAGTACTTC,CASSLFVGTETQYF
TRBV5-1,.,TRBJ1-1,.,TGCGCCAGCAGCCCAAATCAGGGAGACCGGACTGAAGCTTTCTTT,CASSPNQGDRTEAFF
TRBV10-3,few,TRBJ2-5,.,TGTGCCATCAGTGGGGGCAGTTCAGAGACCCAGTACTTC,CAISGGSSETQYF
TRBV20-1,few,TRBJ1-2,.,TGCAGTGCAACCCGGGCAGGGTCTAACTATGGCTACACCTTC,CSATRAGSNYGYTF
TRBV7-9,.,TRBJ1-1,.,TGTGCCAGCAGTCAGGTACAGGGCGGGCACACTGAAGCTTTCTTT,CASSQVQGGHTEAFF
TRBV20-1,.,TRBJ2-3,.,TGCAGTGCTATAGACCGGCATACGCAGTATTTT,CSAIDRHTQYF
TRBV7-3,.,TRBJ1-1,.,TGTGCCAGCAGCATAAGTGGGGGAGAATCGAACACTGAAGCTTTCTTT,CASSISGGESNTEAFF
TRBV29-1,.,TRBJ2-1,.,TGCAGCGTGTCACAGGGGGGGTGGAATGAGCAGTTCTTC,CSVSQGGWNEQFF
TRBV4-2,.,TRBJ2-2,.,TGTGCCAGCAGCCAAGATAGGAGGGCGGACACCGGGGAGCTGTTTTTT,CASSQDRRADTGELFF
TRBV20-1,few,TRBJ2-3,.,TGCAGTGCTAGAGCTTCGGACAGCCCTAGCACAGATACGCAGTATTTT,CSARASDSPSTDTQYF
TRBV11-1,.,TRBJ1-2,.,TGTGCCAGCAGCCAAGGGCTTTCCGGTGGGGTCGGCCACACCTTC,CASSQGLSGGVGHTF
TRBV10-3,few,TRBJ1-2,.,TGTGCCATCAGTGGACAGGAATACTATGGCTACACCTTC,CAISGQEYYGYTF
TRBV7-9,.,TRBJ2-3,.,TGTGCCAGCAGCCGCCCAAAATCCCGCCTTACTAGCACAGATACGCAGTATTTT,CASSRPKSRLTSTDTQYF
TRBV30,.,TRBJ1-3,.,TGTGCCTGGGGCAATTACCGGGACACCATATATTTT,CAWGNYRDTIYF
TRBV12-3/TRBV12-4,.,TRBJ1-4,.,TGTGCCAGCAGCGCCCCCGGGACTGAAAAACTGTTTTTT,CASSAPGTEKLFF
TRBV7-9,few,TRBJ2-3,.,TGTGCCAGCAGCTTTTTTTCCGAACCCGACACAGATACGCAGTATTTT,CASSFFSEPDTDTQYF
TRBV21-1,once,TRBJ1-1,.,TGTGCCAGCAGCAAAGGTTGGGAGACAGGGAGGAGAAACACTGAAGCTTTCTTT,CASSKGWETGRRNTEAFF
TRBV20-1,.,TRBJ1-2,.,TGCAGTGCTCTTCCCGAGACACAGGCCTATGGCTACACCTTC,CSALPETQAYGYTF